This T cell receptor (beta chain) was sequenced for a study of beta chain features in type 1 diabetes. Overall study results and limits: The study found fewer insertions and more deletions at VDJ junctions in type 1 diabetes patients.

This clone was counted between two and nine times. Its antigen is undetermined. V was pared by 3 bases and J by 10 bases, with 5 bases of the junction left unmatched. Germline-derived CDR1 and CDR2 are DFQATT and SNEGSKA (reference sequence). The CDR3 is 11 residues long. Every bit of the isolated RNA underwent reverse transcription, so sequencing read expressed TCRB transcripts. Here immunoSEQ multiplex PCR was the method, and the copy in TCRdb shows in-frame clones only, minus some. The repertoire has 360,000 or so clones, about 20% of them found once; the top ten carry around 0.044%. The chain couples TRBV20-1 to TRBJ2-5; 7 nucleotides line up with TRBD2. The TCR originated in a woman aged 18-35 years in good health. The sequenced sample consisted of naive CD4+ T cells from blood. CDR3 nucleotide sequence: TGCAGTGCTAGCCCGGGCGGGAGCCAGTACTTC. Protein product: CSASPGGSQYF.